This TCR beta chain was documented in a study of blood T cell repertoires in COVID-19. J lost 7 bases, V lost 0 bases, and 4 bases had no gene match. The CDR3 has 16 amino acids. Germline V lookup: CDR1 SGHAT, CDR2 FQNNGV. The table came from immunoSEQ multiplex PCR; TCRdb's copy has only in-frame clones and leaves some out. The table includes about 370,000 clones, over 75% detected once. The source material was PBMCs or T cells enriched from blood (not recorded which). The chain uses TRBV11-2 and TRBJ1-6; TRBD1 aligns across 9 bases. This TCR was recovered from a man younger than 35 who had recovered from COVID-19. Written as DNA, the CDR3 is TGTGCCAGCAGCTTAGAAGGGGACAGGGTCAATTCACCCCTCCACTTT. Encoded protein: CASSLEGDRVNSPLHF.